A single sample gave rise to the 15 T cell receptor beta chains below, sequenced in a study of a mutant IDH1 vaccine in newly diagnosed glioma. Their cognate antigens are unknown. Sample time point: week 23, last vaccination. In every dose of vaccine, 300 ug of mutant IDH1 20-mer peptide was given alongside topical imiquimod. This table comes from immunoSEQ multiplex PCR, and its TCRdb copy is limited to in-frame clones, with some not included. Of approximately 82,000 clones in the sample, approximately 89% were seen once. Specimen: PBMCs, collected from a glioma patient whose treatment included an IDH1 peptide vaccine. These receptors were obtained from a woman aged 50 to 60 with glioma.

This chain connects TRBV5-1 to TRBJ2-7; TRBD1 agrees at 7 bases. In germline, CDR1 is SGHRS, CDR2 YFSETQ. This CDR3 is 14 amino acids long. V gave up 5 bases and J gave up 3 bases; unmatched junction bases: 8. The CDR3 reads CASRKQGQNYEQYF. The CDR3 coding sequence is TGCGCCAGCAGGAAACAGGGGCAAAACTACGAGCAGTACTTC.

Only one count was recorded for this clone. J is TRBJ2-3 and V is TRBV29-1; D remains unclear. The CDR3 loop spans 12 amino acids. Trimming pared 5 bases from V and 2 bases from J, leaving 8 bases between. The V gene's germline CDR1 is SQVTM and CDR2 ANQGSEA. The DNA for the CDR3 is TGCAGCGTTCTACTCGACACAGATACGCAGTATTTT. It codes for CSVLLDTDTQYF.

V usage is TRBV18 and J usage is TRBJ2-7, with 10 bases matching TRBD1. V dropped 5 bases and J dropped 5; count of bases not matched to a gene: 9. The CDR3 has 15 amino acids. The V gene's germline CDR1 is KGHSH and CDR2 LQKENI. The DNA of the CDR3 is TGTGCCAGCTCATCCGGGACAGGGGTTTCGGACGAGCAGTACTTC. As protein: CASSSGTGVSDEQYF.

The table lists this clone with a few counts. CDR3 DNA: TGTGCCAGCAGCCAAGAAGAGGGACAAATCTACAATGAGCAGTTCTTC. This gives the protein CASSQEEGQIYNEQFF. The chain is built from TRBV4-2 and TRBJ2-1; tentatively, D is TRBD1 (6 bases). Germline CDR1 LGHNA, CDR2 YNFKEQ. The CDR3 runs to 16 residues. The ends were cut back, 0 bases at V and 3 bases at J, with 12 bases in the middle.

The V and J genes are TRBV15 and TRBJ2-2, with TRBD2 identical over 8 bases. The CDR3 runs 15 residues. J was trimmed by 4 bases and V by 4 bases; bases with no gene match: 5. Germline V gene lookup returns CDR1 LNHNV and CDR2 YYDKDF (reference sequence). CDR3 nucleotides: TGTGCCACCAGCATACTCGGGAGGGGCACCGGGGAGCTGTTTTTT. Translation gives CATSILGRGTGELFF.

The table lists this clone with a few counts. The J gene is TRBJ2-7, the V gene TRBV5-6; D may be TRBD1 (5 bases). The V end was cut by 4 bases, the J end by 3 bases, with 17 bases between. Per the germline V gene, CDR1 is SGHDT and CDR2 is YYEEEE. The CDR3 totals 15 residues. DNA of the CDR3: TGTGCCAGCAGCCAGGACACCCCGACCCTCTACGAGCAGTACTTC. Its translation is CASSQDTPTLYEQYF.

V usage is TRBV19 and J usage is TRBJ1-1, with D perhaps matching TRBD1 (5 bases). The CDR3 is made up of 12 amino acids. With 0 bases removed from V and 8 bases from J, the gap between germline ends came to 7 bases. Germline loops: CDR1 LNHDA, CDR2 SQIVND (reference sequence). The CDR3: CASSIDGDEAFF. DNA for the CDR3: TGTGCCAGTAGTATAGATGGGGACGAAGCTTTCTTT. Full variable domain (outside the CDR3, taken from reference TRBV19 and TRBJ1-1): DGGITQSPKYLFRKEGQNVTLSCEQNLNHDAMYWYRQDPGQGLRLIYYSQIVNDFQKGDIAEGYSVSREKKESFPLTVTSAQKNPTAFYLCASSIDGDEAFFGQGTRLTVV.

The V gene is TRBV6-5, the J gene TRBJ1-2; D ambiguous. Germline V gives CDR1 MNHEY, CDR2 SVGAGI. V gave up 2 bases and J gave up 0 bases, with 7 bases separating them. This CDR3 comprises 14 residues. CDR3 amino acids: CASSYQVANYGYTF. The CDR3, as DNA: TGTGCCAGCAGTTACCAGGTCGCTAACTATGGCTACACCTTC.

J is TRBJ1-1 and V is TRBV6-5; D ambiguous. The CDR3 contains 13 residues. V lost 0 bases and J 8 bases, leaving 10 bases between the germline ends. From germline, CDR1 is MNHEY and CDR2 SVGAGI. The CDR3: CASSYSEGIEAFF. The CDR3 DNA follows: TGTGCCAGCAGTTACTCAGAGGGAATAGAAGCTTTCTTT.

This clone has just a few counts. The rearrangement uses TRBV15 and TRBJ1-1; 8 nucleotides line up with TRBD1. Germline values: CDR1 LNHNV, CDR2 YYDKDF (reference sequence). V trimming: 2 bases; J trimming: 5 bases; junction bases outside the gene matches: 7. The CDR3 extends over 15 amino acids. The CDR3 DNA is TGTGCCACCAGCAGACTCGGACAGGGTGAGACTGAAGCTTTCTTT. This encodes CATSRLGQGETEAFF.

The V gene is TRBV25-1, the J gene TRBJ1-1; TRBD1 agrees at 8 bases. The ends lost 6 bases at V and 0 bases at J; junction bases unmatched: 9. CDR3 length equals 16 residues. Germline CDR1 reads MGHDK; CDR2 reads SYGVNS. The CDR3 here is CASRGLPGQVNTEAFF. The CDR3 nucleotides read TGTGCCAGCAGGGGACTCCCGGGACAGGTGAACACTGAAGCTTTCTTT.

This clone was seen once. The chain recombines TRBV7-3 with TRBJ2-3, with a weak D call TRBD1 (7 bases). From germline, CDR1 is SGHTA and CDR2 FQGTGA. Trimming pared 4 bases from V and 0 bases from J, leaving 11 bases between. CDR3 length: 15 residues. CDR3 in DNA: TGTGCCAGCAGCTCCGCAGGGGGGAGCACAGATACGCAGTATTTT. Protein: CASSSAGGSTDTQYF.

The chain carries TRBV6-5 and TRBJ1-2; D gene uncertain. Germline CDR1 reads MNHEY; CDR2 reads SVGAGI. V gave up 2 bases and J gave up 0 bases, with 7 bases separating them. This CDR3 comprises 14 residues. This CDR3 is CASSYGGSNYGYTF. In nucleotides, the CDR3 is TGTGCCAGCAGTTACGGCGGATCTAACTATGGCTACACCTTC.

CDR3 residues: CASGLQETQYF. The CDR3 nucleotides read TGTGCCAGCGGGCTCCAAGAGACCCAGTACTTC. The J gene is TRBJ2-5, the V gene TRBV28; D ambiguous. V lost 8 bases to trimming and J lost 1 base, with 5 bases between them. Germline V gene sequence: CDR1 MDHEN, CDR2 SYDVKM. The CDR3 runs 11 residues.

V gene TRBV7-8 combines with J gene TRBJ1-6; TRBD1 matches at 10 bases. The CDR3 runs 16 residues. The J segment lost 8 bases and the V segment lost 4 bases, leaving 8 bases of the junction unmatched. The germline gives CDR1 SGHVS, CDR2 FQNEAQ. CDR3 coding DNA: TGTGCCAGCAGCTCAAAACCGGGACAGGGGTATTCACCCCTCCACTTT. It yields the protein CASSSKPGQGYSPLHF.